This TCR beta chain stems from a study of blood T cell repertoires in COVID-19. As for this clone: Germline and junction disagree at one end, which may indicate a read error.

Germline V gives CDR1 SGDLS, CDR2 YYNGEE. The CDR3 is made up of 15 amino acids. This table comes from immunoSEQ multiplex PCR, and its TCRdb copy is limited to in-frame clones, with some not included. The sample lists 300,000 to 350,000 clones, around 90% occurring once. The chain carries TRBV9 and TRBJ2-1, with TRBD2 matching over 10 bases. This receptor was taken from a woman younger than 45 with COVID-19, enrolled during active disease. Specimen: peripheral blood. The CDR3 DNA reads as TGTGCCAGCACCGTAAGCGGGAGGGCCGCCGGTGAGCAGTTCTTC. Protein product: CASTVSGRAAGEQFF. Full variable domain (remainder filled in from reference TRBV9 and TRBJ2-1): DSGVTQTPKHLITATGQRVTLRCSPRSGDLSVYWYQQSLDQGLQFLIQYYNGEERAKGNILERFSAQQFPDLHSELNLSSLELGDSALYFCASTVSGRAAGEQFFGPGTRLTVL.